This is a list of T cell receptor beta chains from one sample in a study of T cells in Graves' hyperthyroidism and ophthalmopathy. TCRdb re-derived calls from the multiplex PCR reads in MiXCR, one entry per CDR3 protein. Of 150,000 to 200,000 distinct CDR3 sequences in the sample, roughly 10% were seen once. Material for sequencing was blood. The receptors were sampled from a woman between 18 and 30 years old with Graves' hyperthyroidism that later progressed to Graves' ophthalmopathy. Each CDR3 is given with its conserved first and last residue. The D gene is left open where the match is weak. Size tells how often a clone was seen (once, few, many) or the class of an expanded clone, and some rows leave it out.

j_call clone_size v_call d_call cdr3_aa cdr3_nt
TRBJ2-7 many TRBV4-2 . CASSQSPYGGLYEQYF TGTGCCAGCAGCCAGTCCCCCTACGGGGGGCTCTACGAGCAGTACTTC
TRBJ2-5 many TRBV12-3/TRBV12-4 TRBD2 CASSPMLGTSGGPSQETQYF TGTGCCAGCAGTCCAATGTTGGGGACTAGCGGGGGACCATCCCAAGAGACCCAGTACTTC
TRBJ2-2 . TRBV13 . CASSLGLRTTGELFF TGTGCCAGCAGCTTAGGGTTGCGGACAACCGGGGAGCTGTTTTTT
TRBJ1-2 few TRBV7-6 . CASSPVEVNYGYTF TGTGCCAGCAGCCCCGTCGAGGTTAACTATGGCTACACCTTC
TRBJ2-5 . TRBV6-4 . CASSAFESPEDQETQYF TGTGCCAGCAGTGCCTTCGAAAGCCCCGAGGACCAAGAGACCCAGTACTTC
TRBJ2-2 many TRBV30 . CAWSVYRGELFF TGTGCCTGGAGTGTATACAGGGGGGAGCTGTTTTTT
TRBJ2-3 many TRBV12-3/TRBV12-4 . CASTDSVVTQYF TGTGCCAGCACCGATTCGGTAGTTACGCAGTATTTT
TRBJ1-2 many TRBV6-1 . CASSEAVASETF TGTGCCAGCAGTGAAGCGGTAGCCAGTGAGACCTTC
TRBJ2-1 many TRBV27 . CASSGSYNEQFF TGTGCCAGCAGTGGTTCCTACAATGAGCAGTTCTTC
TRBJ1-4 few TRBV9 . CASSVETGQGDEKLFF TGTGCCAGCAGCGTAGAAACCGGGCAGGGTGATGAAAAACTGTTTTTT
TRBJ2-1 many TRBV28 TRBD2 CASSQPGLGPYNEQFF TGTGCCAGCAGTCAGCCGGGACTAGGTCCCTACAATGAGCAGTTCTTC
TRBJ1-4 many TRBV6-6 . CASSYSAGWGANEKLFF TGTGCCAGCAGTTACTCTGCAGGGTGGGGGGCTAATGAAAAACTGTTTTTT
TRBJ2-3 many TRBV6-1 . CASSGQWGTQYF TGTGCCAGCAGTGGACAGTGGGGTACGCAGTATTTT
TRBJ1-2 many TRBV6-1 TRBD1 CASSNLGTGRNYGYTF TGTGCCAGCAGTAATTTAGGGACAGGACGAAACTATGGCTACACCTTC
TRBJ2-1 many TRBV28 . CASSSLARYNEQFF TGTGCCAGCAGCTCACTAGCACGCTACAATGAGCAGTTCTTC
TRBJ1-1 few TRBV5-6 . CASSLWGRNTEAFF TGTGCCAGCAGCTTATGGGGGAGGAACACTGAAGCTTTCTTT